This T cell receptor (beta chain) appears in the sequencing data of a study of shared T cell receptors in the human thymus. Here immunoSEQ multiplex PCR was the method, and the copy in TCRdb shows in-frame clones only, minus some. The sample lists fewer than 700,000 clones; 70% to 90% were seen once. This clone showed up just once. These data also featured in a second study, about human thymus T cells. According to that study: Congenital heart defects were the reason for the corrective surgery that the donors, healthy Finnish infants, were having. Thymus pieces cut out during corrective heart surgery were the tissue that was used. Blood and thymic repertoires both appeared biased in V and J gene usage.

Sequencing was done on a sample of thymocytes. This TCR derives from a boy less than two years old with a congenital heart defect.

In DNA form, the CDR3 reads TGTGCCAGCAGACCTCACAGGGGACTCTATGGCTACACCTTC. Translating gives CASRPHRGLYGYTF. The J gene is TRBJ1-2, the V gene TRBV6-4; TRBD1 aligns across 7 bases. V was clipped by 6 bases and J by 4 bases; unmatched bases: 8. Germline CDR1 MRHNA, CDR2 SNTAGT. The CDR3 totals 14 residues.